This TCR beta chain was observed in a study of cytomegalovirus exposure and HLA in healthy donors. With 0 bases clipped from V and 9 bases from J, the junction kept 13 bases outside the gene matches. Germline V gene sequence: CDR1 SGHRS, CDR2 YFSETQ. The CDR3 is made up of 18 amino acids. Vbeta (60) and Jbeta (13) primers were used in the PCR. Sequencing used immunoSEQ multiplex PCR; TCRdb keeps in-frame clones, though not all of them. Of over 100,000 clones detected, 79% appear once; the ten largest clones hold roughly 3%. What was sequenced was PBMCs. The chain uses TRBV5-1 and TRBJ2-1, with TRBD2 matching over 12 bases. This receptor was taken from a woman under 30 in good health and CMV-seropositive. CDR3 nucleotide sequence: TGCGCCAGCAGCTTGGGACTAGCGGGAGATAGAGACAATGGTGAGCAGTTCTTC. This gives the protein CASSLGLAGDRDNGEQFF.